Given below is one TCR beta chain in context. Germline lookup yields CDR1 MNHEY and CDR2 SVGEGT. The V and J ends lost 6 bases and 1 base, in that order; junction bases with no gene match: 7. The CDR3 consists of 16 residues. Time point noted: persistent/refractory GD, antithyroid drugs over 5 years with positive TRAb. After RNA was extracted from PBMCs, the TCR library was made from it. EDTA tubes collected 7.5 to 9 milliliters of peripheral blood. These data come from a study of regulatory T cells in long-lasting Graves disease. Background on the study: By definition, persistent Graves' disease involved antithyroid drugs for over 5 years alongside positive TSH receptor antibodies.

Arm-PCR of CDR3 regions and iRepertoire HTBI primers were the basis on which TCR beta libraries were built. Methods used by the authors: Overall, samples carried approximately 60 TRBV and 14 TRBJ segments. TCRdb reprocessed the multiplex PCR reads via MiXCR and lists one record per CDR3 protein. None of the V and J calls come from the authors' own analysis; TCRdb made them. The data show fewer than 550,000 distinct CDR3 sequences, roughly 21% seen once. The material sequenced was peripheral blood mononuclear cells (PBMCs), taken when the disease was refractory, from a patient treated with antithyroid drugs. The genes are TRBV6-2 or TRBV6-3 and TRBJ2-7; 12 nucleotides align to TRBD2. This receptor was identified in a female donor with Graves disease. The CDR3 DNA sequence: TGTGCCAGCAGCCCCAGACTAGCGGGGGTGTCCTACGAGCAGTACTTC. Residues: CASSPRLAGVSYEQYF.